A selection of T cell receptor beta chains follows, all from one sample in a study of CD8 T cells in Susac syndrome. One entry per CDR3 protein results from TCRdb running MiXCR on the immunoSEQ multiplex PCR reads. The data contain roughly 180,000 distinct CDR3 sequences, around 96% of them singletons. The sequenced sample was CD4+ T cells from PBMCs. The receptors stem from a human donor in good health. Both conserved end residues are part of each CDR3. A D gene is named only where the DNA matches it firmly. Not every row has a clone size; where given, it reads once, few, many or a size class.

>TRBV20-1|.|TRBJ2-3|.
CSAARPHGDTQYF
TGCAGTGCTGCCCGACCGCACGGGGATACGCAGTATTTT
>TRBV27|.|TRBJ2-7|TRBD2
CATRWMSSGGKYEQYF
TGTGCCACCCGGTGGATGTCTAGCGGGGGGAAATACGAGCAGTACTTC
>TRBV4-2|once|TRBJ1-6|.
CASSHTSEGRRASLHF
TGTGCCAGCAGCCATACATCCGAGGGGCGGAGGGCGTCCCTCCACTTT
>TRBV14|.|TRBJ2-1|TRBD2
CASSQDSSGGANEQFF
TGTGCCAGCAGCCAAGATTCAAGCGGGGGGGCCAATGAGCAGTTCTTC
>TRBV30|.|TRBJ1-4|.
CASRWGAANEKLFF
TGTGCCTCCAGGTGGGGGGCAGCTAATGAAAAACTGTTTTTT
>TRBV5-4|.|TRBJ2-2|.
CASSLDRETGELFF
TGTGCCAGCAGCTTGGACAGGGAGACCGGGGAGCTGTTTTTT
>TRBV29-1|.|TRBJ2-3|TRBD2
CSVDGGGRTDTQYF
TGCAGCGTTGATGGCGGGGGGCGCACAGATACGCAGTATTTT
>TRBV29-1|.|TRBJ1-1|.
CSVGAGHLNTEAFF
TGCAGCGTTGGGGCGGGGCATTTGAACACTGAAGCTTTCTTT
>TRBV30|.|TRBJ2-5|TRBD2
CAWSALGLAGRLETQYF
TGTGCCTGGAGTGCCCTGGGACTAGCGGGGCGCCTAGAGACCCAGTACTTC
>TRBV19|.|TRBJ2-2|.
CASRGPNTGELFF
TGTGCCAGTAGGGGACCCAACACCGGGGAGCTGTTTTTT
>TRBV6-2/TRBV6-3|once|TRBJ1-1|.
CASTERPMNTEAFF
TGTGCCAGCACCGAAAGACCCATGAACACTGAAGCTTTCTTT
>TRBV19|.|TRBJ1-1|.
CASSTYPGVEAFF
TGTGCCAGTAGCACTTACCCAGGCGTGGAGGCTTTCTTT
>TRBV5-1|once|TRBJ2-5|TRBD1
CASSLGPQGAGETQYF
TGCGCCAGCAGCTTGGGGCCTCAGGGGGCTGGGGAGACCCAGTACTTC
>TRBV30|.|TRBJ2-7|TRBD1
CAWSVVGTGGREQYF
TGTGCCTGGAGTGTGGTAGGGACAGGGGGCCGCGAGCAGTACTTC
>TRBV2|.|TRBJ1-2|.
CASSETGTVYGYTF
TGTGCCAGCAGTGAAACAGGGACGGTCTATGGCTACACCTTC
>TRBV7-2|.|TRBJ2-7|.
CASSPSAGSSYEQYF
TGTGCCAGCAGCCCCTCCGCCGGGTCCTCCTACGAGCAGTACTTC
>TRBV23-1|.|TRBJ2-7|.
CASRLEQYF
TGCGCCAGCAGGTTAGAGCAGTACTTC
>TRBV5-1|.|TRBJ2-5|TRBD2
CASSSNLAGQETQYF
TGCGCCAGCAGCTCAAACCTAGCGGGGCAAGAGACCCAGTACTTC
>TRBV18|.|TRBJ2-5|.
CASSLGRETQYF
TGTGCCAGCTCCTTAGGGAGAGAGACCCAGTACTTC
>TRBV29-1|.|TRBJ2-2|.
CSVLKRVDTGELFF
TGCAGCGTTCTAAAAAGGGTCGACACCGGGGAGCTGTTTTTT
>TRBV3-1|.|TRBJ2-5|.
CASSQPGEEETQYF
TGTGCCAGCAGCCAACCAGGGGAGGAAGAGACCCAGTACTTC
>TRBV7-3|.|TRBJ2-3|.
CASSPQGGATDTQYF
TGTGCCAGCAGCCCCCAAGGGGGGGCCACAGATACGCAGTATTTT
>TRBV2|.|TRBJ1-5|.
CASRPGRSGAQHF
TGTGCCAGCAGGCCCGGACGGAGTGGGGCCCAGCATTTT
>TRBV27|.|TRBJ1-1|.
CASRPVPRGNTEAFF
TGTGCCAGCAGGCCGGTCCCTAGGGGTAACACTGAAGCTTTCTTT
>TRBV20-1|.|TRBJ1-2|TRBD1
CSARDRAGGDYGYTF
TGCAGTGCTAGAGATCGGGCAGGGGGCGACTATGGCTACACCTTC
>TRBV5-1|.|TRBJ2-7|.
CASRRSQAVSYEQYF
TGCGCCAGCAGGAGATCCCAGGCCGTATCCTACGAGCAGTACTTC
>TRBV6-2/TRBV6-3|once|TRBJ2-1|TRBD2
CASRQFGLEVKDEQFF
TGTGCCAGCAGGCAATTCGGACTAGAGGTTAAGGATGAGCAGTTCTTC
>TRBV27|.|TRBJ1-5|.
CASSFGVNQPQHF
TGTGCCAGCAGTTTTGGTGTAAATCAGCCCCAGCATTTT
>TRBV10-3|.|TRBJ1-1|.
CAISESNTEAFF
TGTGCCATCAGTGAGTCGAACACTGAAGCTTTCTTT
>TRBV27|.|TRBJ2-1|TRBD1
CASSLSVLRQGYDEQFF
TGTGCCAGCAGTTTATCTGTTCTCAGACAGGGGTATGATGAGCAGTTCTTC
>TRBV4-1|.|TRBJ1-2|TRBD1
CASSQGHRGGYGYTF
TGCGCCAGCAGCCAAGGCCACAGGGGAGGCTATGGCTACACCTTC
>TRBV4-3|.|TRBJ2-7|.
CASSQDLGSRWEQYF
TGCGCCAGCAGCCAAGATCTGGGGTCCCGTTGGGAGCAGTACTTC
>TRBV29-1|once|TRBJ1-2|TRBD1
CTFRDRVGDGYTF
TGCACTTTCAGAGACAGGGTTGGTGATGGCTACACCTTC
>TRBV29-1|.|TRBJ1-1|TRBD1
CSVSTGEGTEAFF
TGCAGCGTTTCGACAGGGGAAGGCACTGAAGCTTTCTTT
>TRBV10-3|.|TRBJ2-7|.
CAVGAGLYEQYF
TGTGCCGTGGGCGCAGGGTTATACGAGCAGTACTTC
>TRBV29-1|.|TRBJ2-5|.
CSVAGALKETQYF
TGCAGCGTTGCTGGGGCACTTAAGGAGACCCAGTACTTC
>TRBV7-9|once|TRBJ2-3|TRBD2
CASSLLQAGAPPDTQYF
TGTGCCAGCAGCTTGCTGCAAGCGGGGGCCCCCCCAGATACGCAGTATTTT
>TRBV7-2|.|TRBJ2-7|.
CASSLGSTSLEQYF
TGTGCCAGCAGCTTAGGATCGACTAGTCTCGAGCAGTACTTC
>TRBV28|.|TRBJ2-7|TRBD1
CASSLIGTGPTPGQYF
TGTGCCAGCAGTTTAATTGGGACAGGGCCCACCCCGGGGCAGTACTTC
>TRBV7-9|.|TRBJ2-3|TRBD2
CASSLTSGGTTDTQYF
TGTGCCAGCAGCTTAACTAGCGGGGGGACGACAGATACGCAGTATTTT
>TRBV20-1|.|TRBJ1-1|.
CSAHRGMNTEAFF
TGCAGTGCCCACCGGGGGATGAACACTGAAGCTTTCTTT
>TRBV5-1|.|TRBJ1-4|TRBD1
CASSLTGTGEEKLFF
TGCGCCAGCAGCCTAACCGGGACAGGGGAAGAAAAACTGTTTTTT